This T cell receptor (beta chain) was sequenced for a study of molecular identifiers for immune sequencing clone quantification. This clonotype occurred many times. The target antigen is unknown. Naive CD8 T cells were picked out by sorting for CD8+CD4-CCR7+CD45RA+. V shed 3 bases, J shed 3 bases, and the junction held 4 bases outside the gene matches. Germline V gene sequence: CDR1 SEHNR, CDR2 FQNEAQ (reference sequence). The CDR3 loop spans 14 amino acids. In TCRdb, the PCR reads were re-called with MiXCR into one record per CDR3 protein. The table records approximately 680,000 distinct CDR3 sequences, around 25% of them present only once. Study findings and constraints: A single cell's spiked Jurkat TCR RNA was reportedly detectable among 950,000 to 1,000,000 naive cells.

This chain joins TRBV7-9 and TRBJ2-7; 8 bases match TRBD1. This TCR was sampled from a human donor in good health. Some libraries in this study had Jurkat cell RNA spiked in. The specimen sequenced was naive CD8+ T cells from blood, with Jurkat cell RNA spiked in. The subset here: FACS-sorted CD8+CD4-CCR7+CD45RA+ naive T cells. In nucleotides, the CDR3 is TGTGCCAGCAGCTTGGCCGGGACAGGCTACGAGCAGTACTTC. It translates to CASSLAGTGYEQYF.